This T cell receptor (beta chain) was obtained from a study of shared clonotypes between healthy human individuals. Naive CD8 cells lacked CD45RO and underwent positive selection for CCR7, leaving out terminally differentiated effector memory CD45RA+ cells. TCRdb's copy holds only in-frame clones and misses some; the assay was immunoSEQ multiplex PCR. The sample holds approximately 740,000 clones; around 93% are singletons and the top ten take 24%. Germline V gene data show CDR1 as MGHDK and CDR2 as SYGVNS. V lost 1 base and J 12 bases, leaving 12 bases between the germline ends. There are 12 residues in the CDR3.

The receptor's source is a man aged 25 to 40 in good health. This rearrangement joins TRBV25-1 to TRBJ2-5; D is possibly TRBD1 or TRBD2 (5 bases each). Sequenced: naive CD8+ T cells sorted from blood. CDR3 nucleotides: TGTGCCAGCAGTGAATCGAGGGGACCCGAGTACTTC. Amino acids: CASSESRGPEYF.